The subject of this entry is one TCR beta chain. The specificity of this receptor is unknown. Base qualities were left out, and no much larger clone turns up one base away. The data were taken from a study of T cell responses to AZD1222 COVID-19 vaccine (dated by TCRdb to about 2021). Study-level background: Because spike-specific TCR depth and breadth did not differ between the two schedules, AZD1222 recipients who got a second dose at roughly 4 weeks were pooled with those who got a second dose at roughly 12 weeks. A total of around 240 trial participants underwent TCR sequencing, of whom about 210 had received two doses of AZD1222 and roughly 26 had received two doses of the MenACWY control vaccine. Trial participants were enrolled by age into 18-55, 56-69 and 70-plus year subgroups, with roughly 160, 29 and 62 TCR-sequenced participants respectively. Broader findings and caveats from the paper: The whole spike protein was spanned by vaccine-associated CD4 TCRs, and dominant responses were seen in regions 160-218 and 743-854. In the small 56-69-year group, the increase in depth fell short of significance, most likely because of low power. No day 14 peak-response samples were available, so repertoires were characterized only after the peak T cell response. Most participants were white British and females outnumbered males, and the authors suggested that clonal diversity may have been underestimated. Epitopes outside the regions mutated in the B.1.351 and B.1.1.7 variants were reportedly recognized by nearly half of the unique spike-specific TCRs. After two AZD1222 doses, both the breadth and the depth of spike-specific TCRs were significantly higher than at day 0 and than in MenACWY recipients. Conclusions about previously exposed vaccinees were limited because only six AZD1222 recipients were SARS-CoV-2 seropositive at baseline.

The sample's time point, from its label and the paper: baseline before first vaccination. The vaccinee samples were drawn from two UK trials, COV001 and COV002, one of which was a single-blind randomized controlled phase 2/3 trial testing AZD1222 (ChAdOx1 nCoV-19) in healthy adults. For TCRbeta chain sequencing, PBMC samples from trial participants were taken at day 0 and at day 28 after the second dose. The CDR3 regions of human TCRbeta chains were subjected to immunosequencing. Processing in the source paper ran as follows. Repertoire TCRs were matched against a reference library of SARS-CoV-2-specific TCRs generated with the MIRA antigen-specificity platform. Breadth meant the fraction of unique TCRs that were SARS-CoV-2-associated, whereas depth meant the fraction of total T cells that were SARS-CoV-2-associated. Using the MIRA data, each spike-specific TCR was assigned both to the spike region to which the TCR was reactive and to a CD4 or CD8 class. Log10-transformed breadth and depth values were compared by one-way ANOVA with Sidak's multiple comparisons tests. The source is immuneACCESS, and TCRdb retained only in-frame sequences with V and J called. Part of the clones is not carried over; for the studies checked, unresolved V genes explain less than half of this, and the remainder is unexplained. V and J calls and clone size are as listed in that table; D and trimming were resolved from the DNA. The sample has more than 150,000 clones on record, 75% to 90% of them singletons. The ten largest clones capture 5% to 7% of the sample.

This TCR was recovered from an adult in good health. The sequenced sample was peripheral blood, obtained on day 0 of AZD1222 vaccination.

The nucleotide sequence reads TGTGCCAGCAGCACCCGACAGGGAGCCTACGAGCAGTACTTC. It is translated as CASSTRQGAYEQYF. The rearranged chain carries TRBV9 and TRBJ2-7; TRBD1 aligns with 7 central bases. CDR1 and CDR2 are drawn from the germline V gene: SGDLS, YYNGEE. V is cut back by 4 bases and J by 2 bases, with 6 bases in the junction unmatched. CDR3 length: 14 amino acids, cysteine to phenylalanine. CDR3 DNA only is kept here, 42 bases in frame from base 1.